This T cell receptor (beta chain) was sequenced during a study of T cells in Graves' hyperthyroidism and ophthalmopathy. RNA transcripts were the template for amplifying TCR beta CDR3 regions. With the HTBI primer set, the TCR CDR3 went through a first round of RT-PCR. TCRdb ran MiXCR on the multiplex PCR reads and lists one entry per CDR3 protein. The sample records fewer than 600,000 distinct CDR3 sequences, 12% to 15% being singletons. CDR3 length: 14 residues. The ends were cut back, 5 bases at V and 4 bases at J, with 14 bases in the middle. Germline CDR1 and CDR2: SGHVS and FQNEAQ. This clonotype was detected a few times.

The clonotype originates from a woman in her 40s with Graves' hyperthyroidism. The V gene is TRBV7-8, the J gene TRBJ1-2; maybe TRBD1 (6 bases). Material for sequencing was blood. As DNA, the CDR3 is TGTGCCAGCAGCCTAGGGGGGGGGACCTATGGCTACACCTTC. Amino acid sequence: CASSLGGGTYGYTF.